A selection of T cell receptor beta chains follows, all from one sample in a study of blood T cells in healthy people across ages. TCRdb passed the 5' RACE reads through MiXCR, listing each CDR3 protein once. The sample consists of more than 1.4 million distinct CDR3 sequences, roughly 40% of them appearing once. The sample was blood. These receptors all come from a woman aged 18-29 years in good health. Both conserved end residues are part of each CDR3. The D gene is left open where the match is weak. Rows may omit the clone size; those that give it use once, few, many or a size class.

>NA|few|TRBJ1-2|TRBV7-9
CASSLTGYDGYTF
TGTGCCAGCAGCTTAACAGGGTATGACGGCTACACCTTC
>TRBD2|NA|TRBJ2-1|TRBV7-3
CASSLWASGDNERFF
TGTGCCAGCAGCTTATGGGCTAGCGGTGACAATGAGCGGTTCTTC
>TRBD1|few|TRBJ1-2|TRBV27
CASSFTQGRGYGYTF
TGTGCCAGCAGTTTTACACAGGGGCGAGGGTATGGCTACACCTTC
>NA|NA|TRBJ1-3|TRBV15
CATSTRQGYSGNTIYF
TGTGCCACCAGTACCCGCCAGGGGTACTCTGGAAACACCATATATTTT
>TRBD1|few|TRBJ1-4|TRBV20-1
CSARGSTGGEKLFF
TGCAGTGCTAGGGGGTCGACAGGGGGAGAAAAACTGTTTTTT
>NA|few|TRBJ1-1|TRBV4-2
CASSQKDNMNTEAFF
TGTGCCAGCAGCCAAAAGGACAACATGAACACTGAAGCTTTCTTT
>NA|NA|TRBJ1-2|TRBV6-1
CARQEFDGYTF
TGTGCCAGACAGGAATTTGATGGCTACACCTTC
>NA|few|TRBJ1-5|TRBV27
CASNQERGRSNQPQHF
TGTGCCAGCAACCAAGAGAGGGGACGTAGCAATCAGCCCCAGCATTTT
>NA|many|TRBJ2-1|TRBV3-1
CASTGDGKYNEQFF
TGTGCCAGCACCGGGGACGGAAAATACAATGAGCAGTTCTTC
>NA|NA|TRBJ1-1|TRBV4-1
CASSQVTGMNTEAFF
TGCGCCAGCAGCCAAGTCACAGGAATGAACACTGAAGCTTTCTTT
>TRBD1|few|TRBJ2-7|TRBV7-9
CASSLKGARYEQYF
TGTGCCAGCAGCTTAAAGGGGGCGCGATACGAGCAGTACTTC
>NA|NA|TRBJ2-1|TRBV7-9
CASSLEAPEQFF
TGTGCCAGCAGCTTAGAGGCCCCCGAGCAGTTCTTC
>NA|NA|TRBJ2-7|TRBV19
CASSRRQGVEEQYF
TGTGCCAGTAGTAGGCGGCAGGGTGTAGAAGAGCAGTACTTC